What follows are 27 T cell receptor beta chains derived from one specimen sequenced in a study of CD8 T cells in ankylosing spondylitis. One entry per CDR3 protein results from TCRdb running MiXCR on the 5' RACE reads. The table includes more than 650,000 distinct CDR3 sequences, roughly 12% detected once. Their antigens remain unidentified. Findings and caveats of the study: One TCR beta motif, made up of roughly 8 highly homologous variants, appeared characteristic of ankylosing spondylitis blood.

Sequencing input: blood, either unsorted or a sorted T cell fraction (not recorded which). These receptors all stem from a male donor with ankylosing spondylitis.

J is TRBJ1-3 and V is TRBV5-5, with 8 bases lining up with TRBD1. This CDR3 spans 15 amino acids. Germline values: CDR1 SGHKS, CDR2 YYEKEE (reference sequence). The J segment lost 3 bases and the V segment lost 2 bases, leaving 4 bases of the junction unmatched. The CDR3 protein is CASSFQGALGNTIYF. CDR3 DNA: TGTGCCAGCAGCTTTCAGGGGGCGCTTGGAAACACCATATATTTT. The full variable domain, with the rest looked up from reference TRBV5-5 and TRBJ1-3, is DAGVTQSPTHLIKTRGQQVTLRCSPISGHKSVSWYQQVLGQGPQFIFQYYEKEERGRGNFPDRFSARQFPNYSSELNVNALLLGDSALYLCASSFQGALGNTIYFGEGSWLTVV.

A few counts support this clonotype. J is TRBJ1-2 and V is TRBV12-3 or TRBV12-4, with a tentative D call TRBD1 (5 bases). CDR3 length: 14 residues. V lost 5 bases to trimming and J lost 0 bases, with 10 bases between them. The CDR3 protein is CASSSSGANYGYTF. CDR3 in DNA: TGTGCCAGCAGTAGCTCGGGGGCTAACTATGGCTACACCTTC.

This clonotype was counted between two and nine times. The chain uses TRBV7-2 and TRBJ1-1; D perhaps matches TRBD1 (6 bases). The CDR3 extends over 15 amino acids. V was pared by 5 bases and J by 2 bases, with 15 bases between. The germline CDR1 and CDR2 sequences are SGHTA and FQGNSA. The CDR3 here is CASSPQGGRNTEAFF. As DNA, the CDR3 is TGTGCCAGCAGCCCCCAAGGGGGTCGAAACACTGAAGCTTTCTTT.

This clonotype was picked up a small number of times. This rearrangement joins TRBV25-1 to TRBJ2-3; no clear D gene. The CDR3 loop spans 13 amino acids. V dropped 3 bases and J dropped 3 bases, with 7 bases sitting between them. Germline CDR1 is MGHDK and CDR2 is SYGVNS. The CDR3 bases are TGTGCCAGCAGTGAGATAGCAACAGATACGCAGTATTTT. Protein: CASSEIATDTQYF.

This clonotype was counted a few times. The chain combines TRBV20-1 with TRBJ1-5, with TRBD1 as a possible D gene (5 bases). Germline V lookup: CDR1 DFQATT, CDR2 SNEGSKA (reference sequence). This CDR3 spans 13 amino acids. Here the CDR3 reads CSPLGGVRQPQHF. The CDR3 DNA is TGCAGCCCCCTCGGGGGAGTTCGCCAGCCCCAGCATTTT.

This clonotype has just a few counts. CDR3 protein: CASSFSGGGEPQHF. Written as DNA, the CDR3 is TGTGCCAGCAGCTTCTCAGGGGGCGGGGAGCCCCAGCATTTT. This sequence joins TRBV5-5 and TRBJ1-5, with 8 bases fitting TRBD1. CDR1 is SGHKS, CDR2 YYEKEE, per germline (reference sequence). V lost 2 bases and J lost 8; bases outside the gene matches: 6. This CDR3 has 14 residues.

V is TRBV12-3 or TRBV12-4 and J is TRBJ1-1; D not certain. V dropped 8 bases and J dropped 2 bases, with 15 bases sitting between them. The CDR3 runs to 14 residues. The CDR3 protein is CASGLHWANTEAFF. The CDR3, as DNA: TGTGCCAGCGGGTTACATTGGGCCAACACTGAAGCTTTCTTT.

This clonotype was seen a few times. This rearrangement joins TRBV5-1 to TRBJ2-3, with TRBD1 as a possible D gene (6 bases). CDR1 is SGHRS, CDR2 YFSETQ, per germline. Trimming pared 3 bases from V and 4 bases from J, leaving 12 bases between. The CDR3 runs to 14 residues. The CDR3: CASSSSPGADTQYF. The DNA for the CDR3 is TGCGCCAGCAGCTCCTCCCCAGGGGCAGATACGCAGTATTTT.

The chain employs TRBV20-1 and TRBJ2-1; TRBD2 aligns across 10 bases. Germline V gene data show CDR1 as DFQATT and CDR2 as SNEGSKA (reference sequence). V shed 2 bases, J shed 2 bases, and the junction held 3 bases outside the gene matches. The CDR3 sequence is 15 residues long. This chain's CDR3 is CSARTSGGAYNEQFF. The DNA for the CDR3 is TGCAGTGCTAGAACCAGCGGGGGGGCCTACAATGAGCAGTTCTTC.

The CDR3 spells CASSLGLGRNEQFF. In DNA, the CDR3 is TGTGCCAGCAGCTTAGGGTTAGGCCGCAATGAGCAGTTCTTC. The chain links TRBV7-9 to TRBJ2-1, with D uncertain. This CDR3 region has 14 residues. V was trimmed by 1 base and J by 6 bases, leaving 10 bases between them. CDR1 SEHNR and CDR2 FQNEAQ come from the germline V gene (reference sequence).

This clonotype has only a few counts. The chain carries TRBV29-1 and TRBJ1-1; a possible D gene is TRBD1 (5 bases). V was clipped by 7 bases and J by 2 bases, with 20 bases between them. CDR3 length equals 15 residues. Germline V gene data show CDR1 as SQVTM and CDR2 as ANQGSEA. CDR3 coding DNA: TGCAGCGCCGGAGGTACGGGGGGTCGCAACACTGAAGCTTTCTTT. Protein sequence: CSAGGTGGRNTEAFF.

The chain has TRBV28 and TRBJ2-3; D perhaps matches TRBD1 (5 bases). The V end lost 4 bases, the J end lost 0 bases, and 11 bases lay between the germline ends. The CDR3 has 15 residues. CDR1 MDHEN and CDR2 SYDVKM come from the germline V gene. The CDR3 loop reads CASSSRTSSTDTQYF. CDR3 in DNA: TGTGCCAGCAGTTCCCGGACAAGTAGCACAGATACGCAGTATTTT.

This clonotype has a handful of counts. The chain uses TRBV5-4 and TRBJ2-1; TRBD1 matches at 8 bases. The CDR3 covers 15 residues. Unmatched junction bases numbered 10, after V lost 4 bases and J lost 7 bases. The germline CDR1 and CDR2 sequences are SGHNT and YYREEE (reference sequence). This chain's CDR3 is CASSPDRVVRNEQFF. CDR3 nucleotide sequence: TGTGCCAGCAGCCCGGACAGGGTGGTGAGAAATGAGCAGTTCTTC.

This clonotype was recorded at least ten times. In DNA, the CDR3 is TGTGCCATCAGTGACTCGGACGGGGGAGAGACCCAGTACTTC. Its translation: CAISDSDGGETQYF. The V gene is TRBV10-3, the J gene TRBJ2-5; TRBD2 might be the D (6 bases). This CDR3 has 14 amino acids. Per the germline V gene, CDR1 is ENHRY and CDR2 is SYGVKD. V was trimmed by 3 bases and J by 4 bases, leaving 12 bases between them.

The rearrangement links TRBV5-6 to TRBJ2-7; D gene unclear. This CDR3 has 12 residues. Looked up from germline, CDR1 is SGHDT and CDR2 is YYEEEE. V lost 1 base, J lost 7 bases, and 9 bases lay in between. In DNA form, the CDR3 reads TGTGCCAGCAGCTTGTGGTTCAGGGAGCAGTACTTC. Amino acid sequence: CASSLWFREQYF. Filled out from reference TRBV5-6 and TRBJ2-7, the complete variable domain reads DAGVTQSPTHLIKTRGQQVTLRCSPKSGHDTVSWYQQALGQGPQFIFQYYEEEERQRGNFPDRFSGHQFPNYSSELNVNALLLGDSALYLCASSLWFREQYFGPGTRLTVT.

The chain links TRBV3-1 to TRBJ2-3; 7 bases agree with TRBD1. V lost 5 bases to trimming and J lost 2 bases; unmatched junction nucleotides: 4. Germline CDR1 is LGHDT and CDR2 is YNNKEL (reference sequence). CDR3 length: 14 residues. The CDR3 nucleotides read TGTGCCAGCAGCTACAGGGGAGTCACAGATACGCAGTATTTT. Residues: CASSYRGVTDTQYF.

In this sample, this clonotype turned up a few times. The chain is built from TRBV7-2 and TRBJ2-7; 8 bases are shared with TRBD2. Unmatched junction bases numbered 10, after V lost 5 bases and J lost 1 base. The CDR3 is 16 amino acids. The germline V gene has CDR1 SGHTA and CDR2 FQGNSA. The CDR3 region is CASSPGGKTGSYEQYF. Written as DNA, the CDR3 is TGTGCCAGCAGCCCGGGGGGGAAAACGGGGTCCTACGAGCAGTACTTC.

This clonotype has a handful of counts. This rearrangement joins TRBV4-3 to TRBJ1-6, with D tentatively TRBD1 (5 bases). V gave up 0 bases and J gave up 9 bases, with 15 bases separating them. There are 16 residues in the CDR3. The germline CDR1 and CDR2 sequences are LGHNA and YSLEER. This chain's CDR3 is CASSQDIGAWGSPLHF. In DNA form, the CDR3 reads TGCGCCAGCAGCCAAGATATAGGGGCATGGGGTTCACCCCTCCACTTT.

This clonotype was observed at least ten times. This chain links TRBV7-9 with TRBJ1-2; D gene ambiguous. Deletions cut 3 bases from V and 2 bases from J, with 13 bases between. Germline CDR1 and CDR2: SEHNR and FQNEAQ (reference sequence). The CDR3 is 15 residues long. CDR3 DNA sequence: TGTGCCAGCAGCTTTGGGATGCAGGAAAACTATGGCTACACCTTC. This translates into CASSFGMQENYGYTF.

This clonotype was seen only a few times. The genes are TRBV18 and TRBJ2-7; 7 bases map to TRBD1. Unmatched junction bases numbered 11, after V lost 6 bases and J lost 0 bases. In germline, CDR1 is KGHSH, CDR2 LQKENI. The CDR3 sequence is 16 residues long. This chain's CDR3 is CASSYFPGQDSYEQYF. DNA for the CDR3: TGTGCCAGCTCGTATTTTCCCGGACAGGACTCCTACGAGCAGTACTTC.

Many counts were recorded for this clonotype. This rearrangement joins TRBV4-3 to TRBJ2-5; D is perhaps TRBD2 (5 bases). The CDR3 sequence is 15 residues long. Trimming left V 1 base short and J 0 bases short, with 9 bases between. Germline values: CDR1 LGHNA, CDR2 YSLEER. The CDR3 protein is CASSQVGSDQETQYF. CDR3 DNA sequence: TGCGCCAGCAGCCAAGTCGGTAGCGACCAAGAGACCCAGTACTTC.

This clonotype was counted between two and nine times. The chain joins TRBV7-3 to TRBJ1-1; unclear D gene. This CDR3 has 13 residues. Germline assignment: CDR1 SGHTA and CDR2 FQGTGA. With 0 bases removed from V and 4 bases from J, the gap between germline ends came to 6 bases. The DNA for the CDR3 is TGTGCCAGCAGCTTAACGTGGGGCACTGAAGCTTTCTTT. This codes for CASSLTWGTEAFF.

This clonotype was seen more than once but under ten times. The chain recombines TRBV4-1 with TRBJ2-6; D not certain. The ends were cut back, 4 bases at V and 0 bases at J, with 13 bases in the middle. This CDR3 is 17 amino acids long. Germline V gene data show CDR1 as MGHRA and CDR2 as YSYEKL. The CDR3, as DNA: TGCGCCAGCAGCCTCGAGACGGCTAGCTCTGGGGCCAACGTCCTGACTTTC. This sequence encodes CASSLETASSGANVLTF.

There are a few counts of this clonotype. V is TRBV10-3 and J is TRBJ1-2; 7 positions match TRBD1. The CDR3 sequence is 13 residues long. V shed 8 bases, J shed 5 bases, and the junction held 8 bases outside the gene matches. Per germline, CDR1 ENHRY and CDR2 SYGVKD. CDR3 nucleotides: TGTGCCATCTCCCGGGACAGCCTATATGGCTACACCTTC. Translating it yields CAISRDSLYGYTF.

CDR3 sequence reads: CASSQDLERGWATGELFF. The CDR3 DNA sequence: TGTGCCAGCAGCCAAGATCTTGAGCGGGGCTGGGCCACCGGGGAGCTGTTTTTT. This sequence joins TRBV14 and TRBJ2-2; 7 bases map to TRBD2. This CDR3 has 18 residues. Germline CDR1 is SGHDN and CDR2 is FVKESK. J gave up 4 bases and V 0 bases, and 11 bases lay outside the gene matches.

This clonotype was seen at least ten times. This chain joins TRBV7-2 and TRBJ2-5; 10 positions match TRBD2. Germline trimming cut 5 bases from V and 5 bases from J; bases unmatched to any gene: 8. The CDR3 consists of 15 residues. CDR1 and CDR2 from the germline V gene are SGHTA and FQGNSA. In DNA, the CDR3 is TGTGCCAGCAGCCCGGGACTAGCGCCTGGCGAGACCCAGTACTTC. Its protein is CASSPGLAPGETQYF.

This chain links TRBV6-1 with TRBJ2-7; D might be TRBD1 (5 bases). V lost 7 bases, J lost 5 bases, and 18 bases lay in between. The germline V gene has CDR1 MNHNS and CDR2 SASEGT. CDR3 length: 14 amino acids. The CDR3 coding sequence is TGTGCCAGCACTAAAGCCCAGGGTCGGGACGAGCAGTACTTC. As protein: CASTKAQGRDEQYF.